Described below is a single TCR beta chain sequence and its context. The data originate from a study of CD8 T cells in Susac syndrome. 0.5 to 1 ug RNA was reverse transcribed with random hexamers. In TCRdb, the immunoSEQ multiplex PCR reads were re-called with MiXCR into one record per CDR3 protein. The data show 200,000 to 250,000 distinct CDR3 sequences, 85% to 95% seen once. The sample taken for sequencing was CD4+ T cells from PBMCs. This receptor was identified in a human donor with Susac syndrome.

CDR3 in DNA: TGCAGTGCTCGGCAGGGGGTGGTCCCCCTGTTTGGCTACACCTTC. Translation gives CSARQGVVPLFGYTF. The chain has TRBV20-1 and TRBJ1-2; 7 bases are shared with TRBD1. The CDR3 length is 15 residues. CDR1 and CDR2 (germline): DFQATT, SNEGSKA (reference sequence). V shed 5 bases and J 7 bases; nucleotides not matched to a gene: 16.